This T cell receptor (beta chain) was obtained from a study of T-cell reconstitution after alpha-beta-depleted transplantation in children. In regard to this clonotype: The antigen remains undetermined. A much larger clone lies one base from this, so it may be a read error. Because it lacks the conserved phenylalanine or tryptophan at the end, this CDR3 is likely a read error.

Study-wide points: Several hundred graft clones that had expanded were reportedly the source of alpha-beta T cells about two months after transplant. One year after transplant, T-cell counts and diversity came mostly from newly produced T cells.

The germline V gene has CDR1 SGHDT and CDR2 YYEEEE. The trim removed 3 bases at V and 8 bases at J, leaving 7 bases unmatched. This CDR3 comprises 13 residues. Preparation of the TCRbeta library was carried out with unique molecular identifiers. TCRdb called the PCR reads again in MiXCR, with one record for every CDR3 protein. The sample includes some 110,000 distinct CDR3 sequences, 10% of them seen just once. This clonotype was obtained from a boy between 2 and 15 years old with acute lymphoblastic leukemia, due to receive a stem cell transplant. This material consisted of PBMCs, taken before TCRalphabeta/CD19-depleted stem cell transplant. The J gene is TRBJ2-5, the V gene TRBV5-6, with 7 bases lining up with TRBD1. The CDR3 sequence is CASSWIKGATQYY. As DNA, the CDR3 is TGTGCCAGCAGCTGGATCAAGGGGGCTACCCAGTACTAC.